The sample holds many counts of the clone carrying this TCR beta chain. Its target is unknown. V was trimmed by 3 bases and J by 7 bases, leaving 0 bases between them. Per the germline V gene, CDR1 is SQVTM and CDR2 is ANQGSEA. This CDR3 spans 8 amino acids. Unique molecular identifiers were incorporated when the TCRbeta library was constructed. TCRdb used MiXCR to reprocess the PCR reads, holding one entry per CDR3 protein. This table holds around 300,000 distinct CDR3 sequences, 10% found once. The data were taken from a study of T-cell reconstitution after alpha-beta-depleted transplantation in children. General study results and limits: The authors attributed T-cell counts and diversity one year after transplant mostly to newly produced T cells. From surviving recipient T cells and thymic progenitors came the high day-60 TCRbeta diversity observed in some patients.

The clonotype comes from a boy under three years old with acute myeloid leukemia, due to receive a stem cell transplant. The chain couples TRBV29-1 to TRBJ1-2; no reliable D call. The starting material was PBMCs, obtained before TCRalphabeta/CD19-depleted stem cell transplant. As DNA, the CDR3 is TGCAGCGTTGATGGCTACACCTTC. Protein: CSVDGYTF.